One sample yielded the 9 T cell receptor beta chains listed below, sequenced in a study of cytomegalovirus exposure and HLA in healthy donors. The PCR employed 60 Vbeta primers together with 13 Jbeta primers. Measured with immunoSEQ multiplex PCR; TCRdb has only the in-frame clones, and not every one. The repertoire has approximately 160,000 clones, roughly three quarters of them found once; the top ten carry around 7%. The sequenced sample consisted of PBMCs. The receptors were sampled from a woman aged 40 to 50 in good health and CMV-seropositive.

The gene calls are TRBV9 and TRBJ1-1; D remains ambiguous. The CDR3 is 14 amino acids. CDR1 is SGDLS and CDR2 is YYNGEE in the germline V gene. Trimming pared 0 bases from V and 0 bases from J, leaving 6 bases between. CDR3 residues: CASSVGALNTEAFF. The CDR3 region has the DNA TGTGCCAGCAGCGTAGGGGCCTTGAACACTGAAGCTTTCTTT.

The rearrangement links TRBV2 to TRBJ2-7; 11 positions match TRBD1. Per germline, CDR1 SNHLY and CDR2 FYNNEI. The CDR3 is made up of 14 amino acids. V lost 9 bases to trimming and J lost 3 bases; unmatched junction nucleotides: 7. The CDR3 here is CARQTGTGGYEQYF. The CDR3 bases are TGTGCCAGACAGACCGGGACAGGGGGCTACGAGCAGTACTTC.

The V and J genes are TRBV7-3 and TRBJ2-1, with 7 bases identical to TRBD2. CDR1 is SGHTA, CDR2 FQGTGA, per germline. The CDR3 is 15 amino acids. With V trimmed by 0 bases and J by 3 bases, 2 bases remained unmatched. The CDR3 region has the DNA TGTGCCAGCAGCTTAACGGGCGGGGGCTACAATGAGCAGTTCTTC. It encodes CASSLTGGGYNEQFF.

The rearrangement links TRBV6-1 to TRBJ2-1, with D perhaps matching TRBD1 (6 bases). Germline assignment: CDR1 MNHNS and CDR2 SASEGT. The CDR3 runs 15 residues. Trimming removed 0 bases at V and 7 bases at J, with 13 bases between. The CDR3 nucleotides read TGTGCCAGCAGTGAAGCGGGGAGCCAGGGGAATGAGCAGTTCTTC. Encoded protein: CASSEAGSQGNEQFF.

V gene TRBV9 combines with J gene TRBJ2-5; D possibly corresponds to TRBD1 (8 bases). Per the germline V gene, CDR1 is SGDLS and CDR2 is YYNGEE. V was trimmed by 3 bases and J by 3 bases, leaving 15 bases between them. The CDR3 sequence is 15 residues long. CDR3 loop: CASSDTAGQEETQYF. The CDR3 coding sequence is TGTGCCAGCAGCGACACAGCGGGACAGGAAGAGACCCAGTACTTC.

The chain joins TRBV5-1 to TRBJ2-7; possible D gene TRBD1, 6 bases. The germline CDR1 and CDR2 sequences are SGHRS and YFSETQ. There are 15 residues in the CDR3. Trimming removed 4 bases from V and 2 bases from J, with 16 bases in between. In DNA form, the CDR3 reads TGCGCCAGCAGCAAGATCACAGGGATAACCTACGAGCAGTACTTC. As protein: CASSKITGITYEQYF.

The DNA for the CDR3 is TGTGCCAGCAGCTCTACTAGAATCTCGGACACCGGGGAGCTGTTTTTT. Translated, it gives CASSSTRISDTGELFF. The J gene is TRBJ2-2, the V gene TRBV28, with TRBD2 as a possible D gene (5 bases). Trimming pared 6 bases from V and 3 bases from J, leaving 17 bases between. Germline V lookup: CDR1 MDHEN, CDR2 SYDVKM. The CDR3 has 16 amino acids. The complete variable domain, with remaining parts taken from reference TRBV28 and TRBJ2-2, reads DVKVTQSSRYLVKRTGEKVFLECVQDMDHENMFWYRQDPGLGLRLIYFSYDVKMKEKGDIPEGYSVSREKKERFSLILESASTNQTSMYLCASSSTRISDTGELFFGEGSRLTVL.

This rearrangement joins TRBV11-2 to TRBJ1-2, with TRBD1 identical over 11 bases. The ends lost 5 bases at V and 4 bases at J; junction bases unmatched: 15. This CDR3 has 18 residues. CDR1 is SGHAT and CDR2 is FQNNGV in the germline V gene. This CDR3 is CASSPPDRGPRLIYGYTF. The CDR3 DNA follows: TGTGCCAGCAGCCCACCGGACAGGGGGCCCCGTTTAATCTATGGCTACACCTTC. Combining the CDR3 with reference TRBV11-2 and TRBJ1-2 gives the whole variable domain EAGVAQSPRYKIIEKRQSVAFWCNPISGHATLYWYQQILGQGPKLLIQFQNNGVVDDSQLPKDRFSAERLKGVDSTLKIQPAKLEDSAVYLCASSPPDRGPRLIYGYTFGSGTRLTVV.

The chain couples TRBV6-1 to TRBJ2-5; no clear D gene. TRBJ2-7 explains the end of the DNA better; the J call may be wrong. Per the germline V gene, CDR1 is MNHNS and CDR2 is SASEGT. The CDR3 spans 13 residues. CDR3 nucleotides: TGTGCCAGCACGTACCAGGAAACCTACGAGCAGTACTTC. This codes for CASTYQETYEQYF.